This T cell receptor beta chain came from a study of a mutant IDH1 vaccine in newly diagnosed glioma. On the study more broadly: It was radiotherapy, temozolomide, or both that patients received previously, with most receiving both.

Time point in this sample: week 23, last vaccination. Every vaccine dose comprised 300 ug of mutant IDH1 20-mer peptide plus topical imiquimod. Donors had new WHO grade 3 or 4 IDH1-mutant, ATRX-lost astrocytomas. Sequenced by immunoSEQ multiplex PCR; TCRdb stores in-frame clones only, minus some. The sample lists about 33,000 clones, approximately 90% occurring once. The CDR3 length is 14 residues. Germline V gene data show CDR1 as MNHEY and CDR2 as SMNVEV (reference sequence). V gave up 3 bases and J gave up 5 bases, with 12 bases separating them. In the case of this clone: Its target is unknown.

Notes on the study in general: No link was apparently found between pseudoprogression and changes in top peripheral T cell clonotypes.

This clonotype was obtained from a man aged 35-49 years with glioma. This sample comprised PBMCs, obtained from a glioma patient whose treatment included an IDH1 peptide vaccine. V and J are TRBV27 and TRBJ2-3; D might be TRBD1 or TRBD2, each matching 5 bases. CDR3 bases: TGTGCCAGCAGTTTGTGGGGGATAGGAGATACGCAGTATTTT. Its protein product is CASSLWGIGDTQYF.